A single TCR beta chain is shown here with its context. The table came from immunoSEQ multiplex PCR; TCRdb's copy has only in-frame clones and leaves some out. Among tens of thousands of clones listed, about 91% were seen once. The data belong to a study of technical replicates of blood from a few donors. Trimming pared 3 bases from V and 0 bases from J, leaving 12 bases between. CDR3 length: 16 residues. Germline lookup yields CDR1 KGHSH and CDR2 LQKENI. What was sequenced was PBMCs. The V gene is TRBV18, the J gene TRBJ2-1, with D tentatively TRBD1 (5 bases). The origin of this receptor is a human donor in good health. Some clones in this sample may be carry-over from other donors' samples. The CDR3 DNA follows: TGTGCCAGCTCACCGGTGGGGCCACCCTCCTACAATGAGCAGTTCTTC. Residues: CASSPVGPPSYNEQFF.